This TCR beta chain comes out of a study of T cells after yellow fever vaccination (dated by TCRdb to about 2019). Context from the whole study: The SMART-Seq v4 Ultra Low Input RNA kit was used to prepare libraries from fractions with low cell numbers. To follow T-cell clones before and after primary and booster YFV17D yellow fever vaccination, bulk TCR alpha and beta repertoires were sequenced over time. Blood was collected at multiple timepoints before and after primary and secondary immunization, and bulk PBMC replicates and cell subsets were isolated. Two healthy male donors, one aged 18 to 30 and one aged 30 to 39 years, were included in the cohort.

Points on this clonotype: Which antigen it targets is not known. Base qualities are not provided; no much larger clone lies one nucleotide away.

Synthesis of TCR cDNA relied on 5'RACE template switching, a step that introduced a universal primer site along with unique molecular identifiers. cDNA synthesis was primed from both the TCR alpha and TCR beta constant segments. Two PCR steps were used to amplify libraries, with sample barcodes and sequencing adapters being added in the second step. Libraries were sequenced on Illumina HiSeq 2500 (2x100 bp) or NovaSeq (2x150 bp). In the original analysis: MIGEC handled demultiplexing of reads and collapsing into UMI consensus sequences, while MiXCR performed V(D)J alignment. Vaccine-responding clonotypes were defined with edgeR using replicate PBMC samples, requiring FDR below 0.01 and a log2 fold change above 5 up to day 15. Bulk clonotypes were assigned CD4 or CD8 identity according to which sequenced CD4 or CD8 repertoire held them at higher abundance. The public reads were reanalyzed by TCRdb: fastp trimming at Q25, MiXCR alignment, in-frame beta chains only. Duplicate CDR3 protein sequences are folded into a single record with the most common DNA and genes. The V and J calls shown here were made by TCRdb, not taken from the authors' results. This sample holds some 500,000 distinct CDR3 sequences; roughly 13% were observed only once. The biggest ten clones account for 11% to 15% of the sample.

V loses 0 bases of germline sequence and J loses 5 bases, and the interval between the two ends is 11 bases. Measured from the cysteine to the phenylalanine, the CDR3 is 14 residues long. Only the CDR3 DNA stays, 42 bases, in frame from base 1. CDR1 and CDR2 (SGHRS, YFSETQ) derive from the germline V gene. This specimen's treatment or condition label, interpreted: live attenuated yellow fever vaccine strain. At each blood-draw timepoint, two biological replicates of bulk PBMCs were obtained. A standard Ficoll-Paque protocol was used to isolate PBMCs from peripheral blood. TriZol was used to extract RNA from bulk PBMCs, from CD4 and CD8 fractions, and from dextramer-positive and dextramer-negative fractions. Overall study outcomes, separate from this receptor: Only a couple of donors were included in the study, so the extent to which the findings can be generalized is limited. Compared with the primary T-cell response, the secondary T-cell response was faster but weaker, reaching its peak on day 5 rather than on day 15. Computational filtering was needed because FACS-sorted repertoires could contain abundant contaminating clonotypes from the bulk population. A small share of clonotypes occurred in both CD4 and CD8 compartments, likely arising from convergent recombination. After the booster, most of the clones that had expanded following primary vaccination were detected again (around 95% of CD4 and roughly nine tenths of CD8), which suggests that memory was broadly maintained.

The specimen comprised PBMCs, sampled on the day of the yellow fever booster vaccination. The receptor chain draws on TRBV5-1 and TRBJ2-5, with TRBD1 as a weak D call on 5 bases. The TCR was taken from a man younger than 45 who received the YFV17D yellow fever vaccine. DNA sequence: TGCGCCAGCAGCTTGGGGCGTCCAGGGGAGACCCAGTACTTC. Protein translation: CASSLGRPGETQYF.